One and the same sample provided the 19 T cell receptor beta chains below, sequenced in a study of siplizumab effects on memory and regulatory T cells. Profiled with immunoSEQ multiplex PCR; TCRdb holds only in-frame clones, not every one. The data hold more than 85,000 clones, with roughly 92% observed a single time. Sequenced: Tregs sorted from blood. The receptors here all came from a human donor in good health.

CDR3 protein: CASSGGPQETQYF. In DNA form, the CDR3 reads TGCGCCAGCAGCGGCGGGCCACAAGAGACCCAGTACTTC. This chain links TRBV5-1 with TRBJ2-5; TRBD2 is a possible D gene (5 bases). The V and J ends lost 4 bases and 2 bases respectively, with 9 bases between them. The CDR3 consists of 13 residues. The germline V gene has CDR1 SGHRS and CDR2 YFSETQ.

The V gene is TRBV11-2, the J gene TRBJ2-2, with 10 bases identical to TRBD1. V was clipped by 4 bases and J by 4 bases; unmatched bases: 15. Germline V lookup: CDR1 SGHAT, CDR2 FQNNGV. This CDR3 has 19 residues. The CDR3 coding sequence is TGTGCCAGCAGCTCCCGCCGGGACAGGGGTCCTCGGCGCACCGGGGAGCTGTTTTTT. Its protein product is CASSSRRDRGPRRTGELFF. Drawing the rest from reference TRBV11-2 and TRBJ2-2, the complete variable domain is EAGVAQSPRYKIIEKRQSVAFWCNPISGHATLYWYQQILGQGPKLLIQFQNNGVVDDSQLPKDRFSAERLKGVDSTLKIQPAKLEDSAVYLCASSSRRDRGPRRTGELFFGEGSRLTVL.

The chain carries TRBV18 and TRBJ1-2; D gene ambiguous. V lost 2 bases and J lost 3, with 13 bases in between. The CDR3 covers 15 residues. CDR1 and CDR2 from the germline V gene are KGHSH and LQKENI. The DNA for the CDR3 is TGTGCCAGCTCACCAAACCGGGTGGGGTACTATGGCTACACCTTC. It yields the protein CASSPNRVGYYGYTF.

This sequence joins TRBV9 and TRBJ2-1; D is undetermined. The CDR3 spans 16 residues. V was trimmed by 0 bases and J by 3 bases, leaving 13 bases between them. Germline loops: CDR1 SGDLS, CDR2 YYNGEE. For the CDR3, the DNA is TGTGCCAGCAGCGTAGATCGCGGCACCAACTACAATGAGCAGTTCTTC. It specifies CASSVDRGTNYNEQFF. The full variable domain, with the rest looked up from reference TRBV9 and TRBJ2-1, is DSGVTQTPKHLITATGQRVTLRCSPRSGDLSVYWYQQSLDQGLQFLIQYYNGEERAKGNILERFSAQQFPDLHSELNLSSLELGDSALYFCASSVDRGTNYNEQFFGPGTRLTVL.

This clone has only one observation. The chain is built from TRBV11-1 and TRBJ2-7, with D perhaps TRBD1 (7 bases). Germline loops: CDR1 SGHAT, CDR2 FQDESV (reference sequence). The CDR3 is made up of 16 amino acids. Trimming took 0 bases from V and 1 from J, leaving 13 bases between them. CDR3 amino acids: CASSLAPGGTSYEQYF. The CDR3 DNA reads TGTGCCAGCAGCTTAGCCCCAGGGGGGACATCCTACGAGCAGTACTTC.

This clone is medium-sized. This chain connects TRBV5-1 to TRBJ1-1; D is uncertain. Germline V gene data show CDR1 as SGHRS and CDR2 as YFSETQ. Trimming cost V 1 base and J 2 bases, with 3 bases left between them. The CDR3 extends over 12 amino acids. The CDR3 loop reads CASSLSNTEAFF. The CDR3 DNA sequence: TGCGCCAGCAGCTTGAGTAACACTGAAGCTTTCTTT.

The chain recombines TRBV28 with TRBJ2-3, with TRBD2 identical over 7 bases. Trimming at V came to 4 bases and at J to 7 bases, leaving 14 bases not matched to a gene. Looked up from germline, CDR1 is MDHEN and CDR2 is SYDVKM. This CDR3 contains 16 residues. The CDR3 loop is CASSSYLGAGVNTQYF. As DNA, the CDR3 is TGTGCCAGCAGTTCCTACCTTGGGGCGGGAGTGAATACGCAGTATTTT.

This clone was detected only once. The genes are TRBV19 and TRBJ2-7, with 8 bases identical to TRBD2. This CDR3 is built from 14 residues. The J segment lost 5 bases and the V segment lost 5 bases, leaving 8 bases of the junction unmatched. In germline, CDR1 is LNHDA, CDR2 SQIVND (reference sequence). The CDR3 loop is CASSSRTGGNEQYF. The CDR3 DNA is TGTGCCAGTAGTTCGCGTACGGGAGGGAACGAGCAGTACTTC.

The rearrangement links TRBV18 to TRBJ2-7; tentative D call: TRBD2 (6 bases). The CDR3 runs to 18 residues. CDR1 and CDR2 (germline): KGHSH, LQKENI. Trimming left V 3 bases short and J 3 bases short, with 24 bases between. In DNA form, the CDR3 reads TGTGCCAGCTCACCTACCCCCCTAACTAGCACACTCTTCTACGAGCAGTACTTC. It is translated as CASSPTPLTSTLFYEQYF.

The rearrangement joins TRBV30 to TRBJ2-2; D is possibly TRBD2 (5 bases). The CDR3 is 13 residues long. Trimming cost V 2 bases and J 3 bases, with 7 bases left between them. The germline V gene encodes CDR1 GTSNPN and CDR2 SVGIG (reference sequence). This chain's CDR3 is CAWSTGDTGELFF. The CDR3 DNA follows: TGTGCCTGGAGTACCGGGGACACCGGGGAGCTGTTTTTT. Supplemented by reference TRBV30 and TRBJ2-2, the full variable domain reads SQTIHQWPATLVQPVGSPLSLECTVEGTSNPNLYWYRQAAGRGLQLLFYSVGIGQISSEVPQNLSASRPQDRQFILSSKKLLLSDSGFYLCAWSTGDTGELFFGEGSRLTVL.

V gene TRBV7-8 combines with J gene TRBJ1-5, with unresolved D. V lost 5 bases, J lost 7 bases, and 12 bases lay in between. The CDR3 totals 13 residues. CDR1 SGHVS and CDR2 FQNEAQ come from the germline V gene. The CDR3 region has the DNA TGTGCCAGCAGCCTTTCCTTCGGGCAGCCCCAGCATTTT. As protein: CASSLSFGQPQHF.

The J gene is TRBJ1-1, the V gene TRBV11-2; no reliable D call. This CDR3 has 13 residues. Trimming stripped 5 bases from V and 8 bases from J, with 15 bases between. In germline, CDR1 is SGHAT, CDR2 FQNNGV. DNA of the CDR3: TGTGCCAGCAGCCTCAAATTACACGCGGAAGCTTTCTTT. This translates into CASSLKLHAEAFF.

This clone has only a few counts. The chain couples TRBV11-2 to TRBJ2-5; D unresolved. Looked up from germline, CDR1 is SGHAT and CDR2 is FQNNGV. The CDR3 has 14 amino acids. Trimming removed 5 bases at V and 5 bases at J, with 15 bases between. In nucleotides, the CDR3 is TGTGCCAGCAGCCCCCCGGGTCTCGGGGAGACCCAGTACTTC. Amino acid sequence: CASSPPGLGETQYF.

Written as DNA, the CDR3 is TGTGCCATCAGTGTCGGTTATTCATTGGGACCAGGGGAGCTGTTTTTT. It is translated as CAISVGYSLGPGELFF. V usage is TRBV10-3 and J usage is TRBJ2-2, with D perhaps matching TRBD1 or TRBD2 (5 bases each). CDR1 ENHRY and CDR2 SYGVKD come from the germline V gene. V lost 4 bases and J 8 bases, leaving 20 bases between the germline ends. There are 16 residues in the CDR3.

This rearrangement joins TRBV28 to TRBJ1-3; D is uncertain. V shed 6 bases and J shed 0 bases, with 12 bases lying between them. The CDR3 loop spans 15 amino acids. Germline V CDR1 and CDR2: MDHEN, SYDVKM. CDR3 residues: CASRFTANSGNTIYF. The CDR3 DNA follows: TGTGCCAGCAGATTTACGGCCAACTCTGGAAACACCATATATTTT.

This chain connects TRBV18 to TRBJ2-1; 7 positions match TRBD2. CDR3 length: 19 residues. Germline V gene sequence: CDR1 KGHSH, CDR2 LQKENI. The junction had 14 bases not matched to a gene; V was cut back by 1 base and J by 2 bases. This CDR3 reads CASSPRKLREPITYNEQFF. The CDR3 DNA reads TGTGCCAGCTCACCACGTAAGTTGCGGGAGCCCATAACCTACAATGAGCAGTTCTTC. Full variable domain (missing parts from reference TRBV18 and TRBJ2-1): NAGVMQNPRHLVRRRGQEARLRCSPMKGHSHVYWYRQLPEEGLKFMVYLQKENIIDESGMPKERFSAEFPKEGPSILRIQQVVRGDSAAYFCASSPRKLREPITYNEQFFGPGTRLTVL.

This chain joins TRBV6-6 and TRBJ2-3; D ambiguous. The CDR3 sequence is 14 residues long. Germline values: CDR1 MNHNY, CDR2 SVGAGI (reference sequence). Between the trimmed V and J ends, which lost 5 bases and 0 bases, there was a span of 9 bases. CDR3 bases: TGTGCCAGCAGTCATTATGCCAGCACAGATACGCAGTATTTT. Amino acid sequence: CASSHYASTDTQYF.

The chain combines TRBV11-2 with TRBJ2-4, with 9 bases identical to TRBD2. This CDR3 is 15 amino acids long. The V gene end was trimmed by 3 bases and the J gene end by 7 bases; junction bases not matched to a gene: 7. In germline, CDR1 is SGHAT, CDR2 FQNNGV. DNA of the CDR3: TGTGCCAGCAGCTTGAGTAGCGGGAGTTTGAACATTCAGTACTTC. It yields the protein CASSLSSGSLNIQYF.

The V call is TRBV5-1, the J call TRBJ2-3; 8 bases align to TRBD2. Germline trimming cut 4 bases from V and 2 bases from J; bases unmatched to any gene: 6. This CDR3 is 15 amino acids long. Germline CDR1 is SGHRS and CDR2 is YFSETQ. CDR3 bases: TGCGCCAGCAGCCAGCAACTAGCGGCCACAGATACGCAGTATTTT. Its translation is CASSQQLAATDTQYF.